This T cell receptor (beta chain) was profiled in a study of cytotoxic CD8 clonotypes in ibrutinib-treated CLL. Study background: Response samples were taken after a median of approximately 11 months on treatment, range 6 to 36.

This table comes from immunoSEQ multiplex PCR, and its TCRdb copy is limited to in-frame clones, with some not included. This sample has 68,000 or so clones, with around two thirds found just once. In the case of this clone: Antigen: not known.

The CDR3 runs to 18 residues. From germline, CDR1 is MDHEN and CDR2 SYDVKM. V dropped 5 bases and J dropped 0; count of bases not matched to a gene: 13. Overall study findings and caveats: Clonality increased at ibrutinib response and stayed stable in sustained remission. At progression, however, it fell back toward baseline. Clonality (at baseline) was higher than in age-matched healthy donors and tracked circulating CD8+ T-cell counts.

The rearrangement links TRBV28 to TRBJ2-7; TRBD1 matches at 10 bases. The source was PBMCs, collected after 12 months of ibrutinib treatment. This sequence was found in a human donor with chronic lymphocytic leukemia. The CDR3 bases are TGTGCCAGCAGTGGACAGGGGGGTATGAAAGTATTCTCCTACGAGCAGTACTTC. It codes for CASSGQGGMKVFSYEQYF.